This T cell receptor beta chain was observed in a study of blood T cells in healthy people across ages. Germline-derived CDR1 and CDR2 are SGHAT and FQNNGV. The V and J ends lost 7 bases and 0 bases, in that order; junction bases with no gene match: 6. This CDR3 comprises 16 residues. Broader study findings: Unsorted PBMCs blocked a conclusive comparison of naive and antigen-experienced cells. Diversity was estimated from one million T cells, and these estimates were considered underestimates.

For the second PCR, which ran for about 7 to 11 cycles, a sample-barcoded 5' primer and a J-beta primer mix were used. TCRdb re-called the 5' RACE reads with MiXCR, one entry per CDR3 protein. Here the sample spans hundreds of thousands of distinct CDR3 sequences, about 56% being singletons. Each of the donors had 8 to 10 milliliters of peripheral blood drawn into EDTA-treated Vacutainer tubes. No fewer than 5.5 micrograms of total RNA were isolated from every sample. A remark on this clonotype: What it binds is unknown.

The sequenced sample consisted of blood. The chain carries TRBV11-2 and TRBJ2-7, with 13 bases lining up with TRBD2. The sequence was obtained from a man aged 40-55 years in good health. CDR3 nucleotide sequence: TGTGCCAGCAACCCAGGACTAGCGGGAGTCTCCTACGAGCAGTACTTC. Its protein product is CASNPGLAGVSYEQYF. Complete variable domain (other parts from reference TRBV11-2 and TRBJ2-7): EAGVAQSPRYKIIEKRQSVAFWCNPISGHATLYWYQQILGQGPKLLIQFQNNGVVDDSQLPKDRFSAERLKGVDSTLKIQPAKLEDSAVYLCASNPGLAGVSYEQYFGPGTRLTVT.